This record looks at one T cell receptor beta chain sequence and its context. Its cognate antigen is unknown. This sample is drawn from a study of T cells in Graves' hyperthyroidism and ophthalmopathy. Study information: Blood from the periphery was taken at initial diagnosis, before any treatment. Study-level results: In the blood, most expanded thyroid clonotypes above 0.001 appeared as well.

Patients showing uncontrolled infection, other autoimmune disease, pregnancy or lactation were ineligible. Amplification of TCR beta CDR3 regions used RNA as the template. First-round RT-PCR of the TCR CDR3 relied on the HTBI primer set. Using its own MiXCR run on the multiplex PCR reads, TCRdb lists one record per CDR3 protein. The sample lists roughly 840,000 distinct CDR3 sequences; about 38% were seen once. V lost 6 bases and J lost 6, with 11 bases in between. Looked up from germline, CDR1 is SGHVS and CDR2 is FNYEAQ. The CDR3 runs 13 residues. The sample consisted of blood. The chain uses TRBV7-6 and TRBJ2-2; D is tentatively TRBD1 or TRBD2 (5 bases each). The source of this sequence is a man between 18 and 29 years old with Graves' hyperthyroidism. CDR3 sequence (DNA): TGTGCCAGCAGGAGGGGTCCGGCCGGGGAGCTGTTTTTT. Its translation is CASRRGPAGELFF.